The next 29 T cell receptor beta chains were all read from a single sample in a study of cytomegalovirus exposure and HLA in healthy donors. 60 Vbeta and 13 Jbeta primers were used in PCR. The method was immunoSEQ multiplex PCR; TCRdb's version includes in-frame clones alone and lacks a portion of them. In the table there are around 200,000 clones, 70% of which are singletons. Sequencing was carried out using PBMCs. The source of these receptors is a middle-aged man in good health and CMV-seropositive.

V is TRBV19 and J is TRBJ1-1; no clear D gene. Germline lookup yields CDR1 LNHDA and CDR2 SQIVND (reference sequence). V was clipped by 8 bases and J by 5 bases, with 12 bases between them. The CDR3 length is 12 residues. CDR3 coding DNA: TGTGCCAGTCGAGGTGGAGGTACTGAAGCTTTCTTT. Translated, it gives CASRGGGTEAFF.

This chain joins TRBV27 and TRBJ2-1; 10 bases agree with TRBD2. This CDR3 is built from 16 residues. Germline CDR1 MNHEY, CDR2 SMNVEV (reference sequence). J was trimmed by 9 bases and V by 3 bases; bases with no gene match: 11. The CDR3 spells CASSFAGAGGPSEQFF. CDR3 DNA: TGTGCCAGCAGTTTCGCAGGAGCGGGGGGGCCGAGTGAGCAGTTCTTC.

The V gene is TRBV5-1, the J gene TRBJ2-6, with 9 bases lining up with TRBD1. The germline V gene encodes CDR1 SGHRS and CDR2 YFSETQ. CDR3 size: 17 residues. Losses at the gene ends were 9 bases for V and 0 bases for J; bases not matched to a gene: 10. The CDR3 region has the DNA TGCGCCACCCGACCGGGACAGGGCGTCTCTGGGGCCAACGTCCTGACTTTC. Amino acids: CATRPGQGVSGANVLTF.

This clone has more than one count but fewer than ten. The V and J genes are TRBV5-1 and TRBJ2-5; 9 bases match TRBD2. V lost 5 bases, J lost 4 bases, and 6 bases stayed unmatched. CDR1 SGHRS and CDR2 YFSETQ come from the germline V gene. The CDR3 contains 14 residues. CDR3 nucleotides: TGCGCCAGCAGTACAGCGGGGGGTTTAGAGACCCAGTACTTC. Encoded protein: CASSTAGGLETQYF. Full variable domain (outside the CDR3, taken from reference TRBV5-1 and TRBJ2-5): KAGVTQTPRYLIKTRGQQVTLSCSPISGHRSVSWYQQTPGQGLQFLFEYFSETQRNKGNFPGRFSGRQFSNSRSEMNVSTLELGDSALYLCASSTAGGLETQYFGPGTRLLVL.

The chain uses TRBV28 and TRBJ2-1, with 7 bases that match TRBD1. The V segment lost 5 bases and the J segment 7 bases; nucleotides outside the gene matches: 8. Germline V gene lookup returns CDR1 MDHEN and CDR2 SYDVKM. The CDR3 extends over 14 amino acids. CDR3 sequence reads: CASSDRVGKNEQFF. CDR3 DNA sequence: TGTGCCAGCAGTGACAGGGTGGGGAAGAATGAGCAGTTCTTC.

The chain has TRBV7-6 and TRBJ1-1, with D unclear. V was clipped by 4 bases and J by 0 bases, with 18 bases between them. This CDR3 comprises 17 residues. CDR1 is SGHVS, CDR2 FNYEAQ, per germline. CDR3 residues: CASSSSTSLGMNTEAFF. The CDR3 DNA follows: TGTGCCAGCAGCTCCTCGACAAGTCTTGGAATGAACACTGAAGCTTTCTTT.

This chain links TRBV9 with TRBJ2-5; TRBD2 is a possible D gene (6 bases). The CDR3 loop spans 15 amino acids. V was cut by 2 bases and J by 5 bases, with 16 bases left in between. CDR1 SGDLS and CDR2 YYNGEE come from the germline V gene. Written as DNA, the CDR3 is TGTGCCAGCAGCGTTAGTGGGGGGAAAGGGGAGACCCAGTACTTC. This sequence encodes CASSVSGGKGETQYF.

The gene calls are TRBV5-6 and TRBJ1-1; D not certain. The CDR3 runs to 14 residues. V was pared by 4 bases and J by 3 bases, with 13 bases between. Germline CDR1 and CDR2: SGHDT and YYEEEE. CDR3 amino acids: CASSGLNWDTEAFF. Written as DNA, the CDR3 is TGTGCCAGCAGCGGACTTAATTGGGACACTGAAGCTTTCTTT.

This clone was observed a single time. The chain links TRBV7-2 to TRBJ1-1, with D perhaps TRBD1 (5 bases). Germline loops: CDR1 SGHTA, CDR2 FQGNSA. The CDR3 length is 14 residues. V was cut by 4 bases and J by 10 bases, with 19 bases left in between. CDR3 bases: TGTGCCAGCAGCTCCAGCGGGACGGTTGGGGTAGCTTTCTTT. Residues: CASSSSGTVGVAFF.

The rearrangement joins TRBV27 to TRBJ1-4; 8 bases agree with TRBD1. The CDR3 is made up of 15 amino acids. Germline-derived CDR1 and CDR2 are MNHEY and SMNVEV (reference sequence). With V trimmed by 6 bases and J by 8 bases, 11 bases remained unmatched. Written as DNA, the CDR3 is TGTGCCAGCAGGTCTGACAGGGGAGGAAGAGAAAAACTGTTTTTT. Amino acids: CASRSDRGGREKLFF.

This clone was counted a few times. The chain joins TRBV29-1 to TRBJ2-1; 7 positions agree with TRBD1. The germline V gene has CDR1 SQVTM and CDR2 ANQGSEA. The V gene end was trimmed by 1 base and the J gene end by 8 bases; junction bases not matched to a gene: 11. This CDR3 is built from 15 residues. This CDR3 reads CSVEGTDRAWDEQFF. CDR3 DNA sequence: TGCAGCGTTGAAGGGACCGACAGGGCCTGGGATGAGCAGTTCTTC.

V usage is TRBV6-1 and J usage is TRBJ2-7, with 8 bases that match TRBD1. This CDR3 is built from 15 residues. The V gene's germline CDR1 is MNHNS and CDR2 SASEGT. V lost 2 bases to trimming and J lost 5 bases; unmatched junction nucleotides: 8. The CDR3 is CASSEFPGGWNEQYF. As DNA, the CDR3 is TGTGCCAGCAGTGAATTCCCAGGGGGCTGGAACGAGCAGTACTTC.

This clone was counted a few times. The rearrangement links TRBV6-5 to TRBJ2-3, with 7 nucleotides matching TRBD1. The trim removed 0 bases at V and 4 bases at J, leaving 4 bases unmatched. The CDR3 is made up of 15 amino acids. Germline V gene data show CDR1 as MNHEY and CDR2 as SVGAGI. CDR3 loop: CASSYSRGGPDTQYF. The CDR3 bases are TGTGCCAGCAGTTACTCGAGAGGGGGCCCAGATACGCAGTATTTT.

The chain combines TRBV28 with TRBJ1-2; 7 nucleotides match TRBD1. V lost 3 bases and J lost 5; bases outside the gene matches: 3. CDR1 is MDHEN, CDR2 SYDVKM, per germline. The CDR3 contains 13 residues. CDR3 nucleotides: TGTGCCAGCAGTTTGACAGGGCAGTATGGCTACACCTTC. Encoded protein: CASSLTGQYGYTF.

This rearrangement joins TRBV6-1 to TRBJ1-3, with TRBD1 matching over 10 bases. The germline gives CDR1 MNHNS, CDR2 SASEGT. Trimming at V came to 4 bases and at J to 2 bases, leaving 11 bases not matched to a gene. This CDR3 comprises 18 residues. The CDR3 region has the DNA TGTGCCAGCAGTGCCTCGACAGGGGGCGGTTCAGCTGGAAACACCATATATTTT. It codes for CASSASTGGGSAGNTIYF.

The rearrangement uses TRBV5-1 and TRBJ2-1; the match to TRBD2 covers 15 bases. CDR1 is SGHRS, CDR2 YFSETQ, per germline. This CDR3 has 17 amino acids. V was pared by 3 bases and J by 8 bases, with 9 bases of the junction left unmatched. For the CDR3, the DNA is TGCGCCAGCAGCTCAGGGACTAGCGGGGGGCCGGGCGATGAGCAGTTCTTC. This codes for CASSSGTSGGPGDEQFF.

This clone came up a few times. The J gene is TRBJ2-7, the V gene TRBV29-1; 8 bases are shared with TRBD1. The CDR3 is made up of 14 amino acids. Per the germline V gene, CDR1 is SQVTM and CDR2 is ANQGSEA. Germline trimming cut 4 bases from V and 2 bases from J; bases unmatched to any gene: 7. This CDR3 reads CSVVVPGGAYEQYF. In nucleotides, the CDR3 is TGCAGCGTTGTCGTCCCAGGGGGCGCCTACGAGCAGTACTTC.

This chain links TRBV10-3 with TRBJ2-3; TRBD2 matches at 9 bases. The J segment lost 0 bases and the V segment lost 4 bases, leaving 8 bases of the junction unmatched. This CDR3 contains 17 residues. Looked up from germline, CDR1 is ENHRY and CDR2 is SYGVKD. The CDR3 nucleotides read TGTGCCATCAGTGGGATCCTAGCGGGACATAGCACAGATACGCAGTATTTT. This encodes CAISGILAGHSTDTQYF.

This clone occurred a few times. The genes are TRBV28 and TRBJ1-2, with D perhaps TRBD1 (6 bases). CDR1 and CDR2 (germline): MDHEN, SYDVKM. This CDR3 spans 15 amino acids. V was cut by 6 bases and J by 1 base, with 15 bases left in between. The DNA of the CDR3 is TGTGCCAGCAGGCCCTCGTCAGGGGTTAACTATGGCTACACCTTC. As protein: CASRPSSGVNYGYTF.

This chain connects TRBV4-3 to TRBJ2-2, with 8 bases identical to TRBD1. V trimming: 0 bases; J trimming: 5 bases; junction bases outside the gene matches: 11. The CDR3 is made up of 18 amino acids. Germline loops: CDR1 LGHNA, CDR2 YSLEER. The CDR3 DNA is TGCGCCAGCAGCCAAGATCAAACAGGGGGGATTTGGACCGGGGAGCTGTTTTTT. It encodes CASSQDQTGGIWTGELFF.

The rearrangement joins TRBV20-1 to TRBJ2-7; D is unresolved. The CDR3 has 11 amino acids. V was clipped by 0 bases and J by 10 bases, with 10 bases between them. Germline lookup yields CDR1 DFQATT and CDR2 SNEGSKA (reference sequence). The CDR3 DNA sequence: TGCAGTGCTAGAGATTCGGCGGATCAGTACTTC. This translates into CSARDSADQYF.

The chain couples TRBV6-6 to TRBJ2-2; 10 positions agree with TRBD1. The CDR3 spans 16 residues. V lost 4 bases to trimming and J lost 7 bases; unmatched junction nucleotides: 9. Germline CDR1 and CDR2: MNHNY and SVGAGI (reference sequence). The CDR3: CASSSYDRGLGGELFF. DNA of the CDR3: TGTGCCAGCAGTTCCTACGACAGGGGGCTGGGCGGGGAGCTGTTTTTT.

The chain employs TRBV7-2 and TRBJ1-2; 9 bases are a match to TRBD1. V was pared by 0 bases and J by 6 bases, with 2 bases of the junction left unmatched. The length of the CDR3 is 14 residues. CDR1 and CDR2 from the germline V gene are SGHTA and FQGNSA. The CDR3 nucleotides are TGTGCCAGCAGCTTAGCTCGACAGGGGGATGGCTACACCTTC. Residues: CASSLARQGDGYTF.

The chain uses TRBV14 and TRBJ1-2; no reliable D call. With 0 bases removed from V and 7 bases from J, the gap between germline ends came to 21 bases. The CDR3 is 17 amino acids. CDR1 SGHDN and CDR2 FVKESK come from the germline V gene. CDR3 sequence: CASSQEVQARYLPGYTF. CDR3 nucleotide sequence: TGTGCCAGCAGCCAAGAGGTGCAGGCCCGATACCTACCTGGCTACACCTTC. Complete variable domain (other parts from reference TRBV14 and TRBJ1-2): EAGVTQFPSHSVIEKGQTVTLRCDPISGHDNLYWYRRVMGKEIKFLLHFVKESKQDESGMPNNRFLAERTGGTYSTLKVQPAELEDSGVYFCASSQEVQARYLPGYTFGSGTRLTVV.

The gene calls are TRBV18 and TRBJ1-5; the D gene is possibly TRBD1 (6 bases). In germline, CDR1 is KGHSH, CDR2 LQKENI. Trimming took off 4 bases at V and 6 bases at J, with 19 bases between the two ends. The CDR3 is made up of 16 amino acids. The CDR3 DNA reads TGTGCCAGCTCACTCTCCACTGCAGGGGCGGGTCAGCCCCAGCATTTT. Translation gives CASSLSTAGAGQPQHF.

The V gene is TRBV6-5, the J gene TRBJ1-2; D is unclear. With 0 bases removed from V and 4 bases from J, the gap between germline ends came to 15 bases. This CDR3 region has 16 residues. Germline V gene sequence: CDR1 MNHEY, CDR2 SVGAGI. The CDR3 sequence is CASSYSVGERGYGYTF. Here the CDR3 DNA reads TGTGCCAGCAGTTACTCGGTCGGGGAACGTGGCTATGGCTACACCTTC.

V is TRBV5-1 and J is TRBJ1-1; D gene uncertain. Deletions cut 5 bases from V and 1 base from J, with 9 bases between. The CDR3 runs 13 residues. Per germline, CDR1 SGHRS and CDR2 YFSETQ. The chain's CDR3 is CASRTESNTEAFF. DNA for the CDR3: TGCGCCAGCAGGACGGAGTCGAACACTGAAGCTTTCTTT.

The chain joins TRBV4-1 to TRBJ1-1; the D gene is possibly TRBD1 (5 bases). CDR3 length: 12 amino acids. CDR1 is MGHRA and CDR2 is YSYEKL in the germline V gene. V lost 0 bases and J 9 bases, leaving 8 bases between the germline ends. In nucleotides, the CDR3 is TGCGCCAGCAGCCAAGATCCAGGGAAAGCTTTCTTT. Protein sequence: CASSQDPGKAFF.

CDR3 in DNA: TGCGCCAGTACCCCAACAGGGGTCCTGGGTGACCAGTACTTC. It is translated as CASTPTGVLGDQYF. The chain joins TRBV5-1 to TRBJ2-5; 7 bases align to TRBD1. Trimming removed 8 bases from V and 10 bases from J; junction bases left unmatched: 17. This CDR3 has 14 residues. Germline lookup yields CDR1 SGHRS and CDR2 YFSETQ. Full variable domain (outside the CDR3, taken from reference TRBV5-1 and TRBJ2-5): KAGVTQTPRYLIKTRGQQVTLSCSPISGHRSVSWYQQTPGQGLQFLFEYFSETQRNKGNFPGRFSGRQFSNSRSEMNVSTLELGDSALYLCASTPTGVLGDQYFGPGTRLLVL.